The TCR beta chain under discussion was sequenced for a study of CXCR3-negative and CXCR3-positive naive CD8 T cells. The CDR3 has 13 amino acids. Germline assignment: CDR1 SGHDN and CDR2 FVKESK. TRB cDNA was prepared as libraries by UMI-labeled 5' RACE. TCRdb reprocessed the 5' RACE reads and stores each CDR3 protein as one record, lacking DNA. The table for this sample gives about 40,000 distinct CDR3 sequences. The V gene is TRBV14, the J gene TRBJ2-5; TCRdb reports TRBD2, a call that lacks DNA to check it against. The source is a human donor in good health. Some clones in this sample may be carry-over from other donors' samples. The material sequenced was memory CD8+ T cells from blood. CDR3 residues: CASRGLGQETQYF.